The entry that follows covers one T cell receptor (beta chain) sequence. The data derive from a study of T cell changes during pregnancy in multiple sclerosis. Germline V gives CDR1 MNHNS, CDR2 SASEGT. The ends lost 4 bases at V and 6 bases at J; junction bases unmatched: 13. This CDR3 is built from 18 residues. Generated by immunoSEQ multiplex PCR, the TCRdb table keeps only in-frame clones and is missing some. Seen here are about 100,000 clones, approximately 90% observed once, and the top ten hold roughly 2%. The sequence was collected from a female donor with multiple sclerosis, enrolled in a pregnancy study. Sequencing was performed on peripheral blood, taken after pregnancy. The V call is TRBV6-1, the J call TRBJ2-1; 12 nucleotides agree with TRBD2. In DNA form, the CDR3 reads TGTGCCAGCAGTGTGAGTTCTAGCGGGGGGGAGGGGGGCAATGAGCAGTTCTTC. Translated: CASSVSSSGGEGGNEQFF.